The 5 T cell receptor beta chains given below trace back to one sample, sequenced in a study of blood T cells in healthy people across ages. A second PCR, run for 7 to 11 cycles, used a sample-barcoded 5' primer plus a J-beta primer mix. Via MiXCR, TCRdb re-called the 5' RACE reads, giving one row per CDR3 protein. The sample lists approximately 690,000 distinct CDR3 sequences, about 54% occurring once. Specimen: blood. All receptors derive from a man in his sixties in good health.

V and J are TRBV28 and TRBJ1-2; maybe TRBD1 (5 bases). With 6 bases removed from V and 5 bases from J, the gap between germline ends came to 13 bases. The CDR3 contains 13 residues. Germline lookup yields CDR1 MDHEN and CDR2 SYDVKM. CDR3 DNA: TGTGCCAGCAGGCCCGGGACCGCTTATGGCTACACCTTC. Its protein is CASRPGTAYGYTF.

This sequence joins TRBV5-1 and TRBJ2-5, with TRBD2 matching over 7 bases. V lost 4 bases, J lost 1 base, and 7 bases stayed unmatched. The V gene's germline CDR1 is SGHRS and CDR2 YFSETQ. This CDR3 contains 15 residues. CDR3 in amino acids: CASSPIPGGQETQYF. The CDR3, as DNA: TGCGCCAGCAGCCCCATTCCGGGGGGCCAAGAGACCCAGTACTTC.

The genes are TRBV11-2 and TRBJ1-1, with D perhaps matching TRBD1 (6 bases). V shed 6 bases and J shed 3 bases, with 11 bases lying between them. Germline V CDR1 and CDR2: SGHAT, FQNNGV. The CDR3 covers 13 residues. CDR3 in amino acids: CASSYTGYTEAFF. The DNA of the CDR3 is TGTGCCAGCAGTTATACAGGGTACACTGAAGCTTTCTTT.

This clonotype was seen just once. The DNA of the CDR3 is TGTGCCAGCAGCTTGGCCGAGTCTAGCGGGGACCCCCAGTACTTC. Translation gives CASSLAESSGDPQYF. The chain is built from TRBV7-9 and TRBJ2-5; 9 bases match TRBD2. Germline V CDR1 and CDR2: SEHNR, FQNEAQ (reference sequence). The CDR3 sequence is 15 residues long. Trimming cost V 3 bases and J 9 bases; bases outside gene matches: 11.

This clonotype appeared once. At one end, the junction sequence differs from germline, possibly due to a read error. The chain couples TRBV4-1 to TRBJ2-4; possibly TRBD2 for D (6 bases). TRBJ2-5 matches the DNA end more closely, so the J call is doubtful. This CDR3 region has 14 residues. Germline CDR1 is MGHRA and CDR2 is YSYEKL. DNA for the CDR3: TGCGCCAGCGGCCAAGATGCGGGGATCGAGACCCAGTACTTC. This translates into CASGQDAGIETQYF.